These 13 T cell receptor beta chains came from one sample sequenced in a study of T cells in Graves' hyperthyroidism and ophthalmopathy (dated by TCRdb to the late 2010s). Library creation used multiplex PCR. The data were produced on an Illumina HiSeq 2000. The TCR beta CDR3 regions were amplified from RNA transcripts. A first-round RT-PCR of the TCR CDR3 used the HTBI primer set with the Qiagen OneStep RT-PCR kit. TCRdb trimmed the raw reads at Q25, called clones with MiXCR and kept productive beta chains. Entries that share a CDR3 protein sequence are merged under the most common genes and DNA. Present in this sample are 600,000 or so distinct CDR3 sequences, 46% of which were seen just once. About 7.8% of the sample comes from the top ten. Sequenced: peripheral blood or thyroid tissue (not recorded which). The receptors stem from a woman aged 18-29 years with Graves' hyperthyroidism. Donor details come from another sample of the same person, matched by shared clones.

On this clonotype itself: A much larger clone differs from this one at a single base, so this may be a read error. This chain uses TRBV24-1 with TRBJ2-2; a weak D match, TRBD2 (5 bases). The CDR3 contains 15 residues. Germline loops: CDR1 KGHDR, CDR2 SFDVKD. The CDR3 region is CATSAGGSNTGEPFF. In nucleotides, the CDR3 is TGTGCCACCAGTGCGGGCGGGTCGAACACCGGGGAGCCGTTTTTT.

This clonotype has just a few counts. In DNA form, the CDR3 reads TGCAGCGTTGAGCTGGGGCTGGGTCAGCCCCAGCATTTT. This sequence encodes CSVELGLGQPQHF. The genes are TRBV29-1 and TRBJ1-5; a weak D match, TRBD1 (5 bases). CDR3 length: 13 amino acids. Germline V CDR1 and CDR2: SQVTM, ANQGSEA. With 3 bases removed from V and 6 bases from J, the gap between germline ends came to 12 bases.

The chain carries TRBV2 and TRBJ1-4, with D uncertain. V dropped 0 bases and J dropped 6 bases, with 11 bases sitting between them. Germline V gives CDR1 SNHLY, CDR2 FYNNEI. This CDR3 is 15 amino acids long. The CDR3 protein is CASSEASVGYEKLFF. Here the CDR3 DNA reads TGTGCCAGCAGTGAAGCGTCCGTTGGGTATGAAAAACTGTTTTTT.

This clonotype was seen many times. The chain links TRBV29-1 to TRBJ1-2; no clear D gene. CDR1 and CDR2 from the germline V gene are SQVTM and ANQGSEA. The CDR3 covers 13 residues. Trimming shortened V by 3 bases and J by 0 bases, and 8 bases separated the two germline ends. The DNA for the CDR3 is TGCAGCGTTGATAGCAACACTAACTATGGCTACACCTTC. It encodes CSVDSNTNYGYTF.

This clonotype has just a few counts. This chain links TRBV9 with TRBJ1-5, with D tentatively TRBD1 (5 bases). V was cut by 0 bases and J by 4 bases, with 11 bases left in between. The CDR3 extends over 15 amino acids. Germline CDR1 reads SGDLS; CDR2 reads YYNGEE. The CDR3 DNA sequence: TGTGCCAGCAGCGTAGCCGGGACGGAGAATCAGCCCCAGCATTTT. This encodes CASSVAGTENQPQHF.

This clonotype came up many times. The J gene is TRBJ1-6, the V gene TRBV2; 12 positions match TRBD1. The trim removed 3 bases at V and 9 bases at J, leaving 6 bases unmatched. Looked up from germline, CDR1 is SNHLY and CDR2 is FYNNEI. This CDR3 contains 16 residues. In DNA form, the CDR3 reads TGTGCCAGCAGTGAGGGACAGGGGGCTCTAGGTTCACCCCTCCACTTT. This encodes CASSEGQGALGSPLHF.

As for this clonotype: Lacking the conserved final phenylalanine or tryptophan, this CDR3 likely reflects a read error. The chain has TRBV7-2 and TRBJ1-6, with 9 bases that match TRBD1. The J segment lost 10 bases and the V segment lost 4 bases, leaving 5 bases of the junction unmatched. Germline CDR1 and CDR2: SGHTA and FQGNSA. The CDR3 is 14 amino acids. The CDR3 DNA reads as TGTGCCAGCAGCTACGGACAGGGGCGCTCACCCCTCCACTCT. It translates to CASSYGQGRSPLHS.

On this clonotype: As the CDR3 is not closed by the conserved phenylalanine or tryptophan, this likely results from a read error. The DNA is left out, because the CDR3 cannot be placed on it with certainty; the CDR3 is given as TCRdb lists it. The chain joins TRBV19 to TRBJ1-4. The germline CDR1 and CDR2 sequences are LNHDA and SQIVND (reference sequence). Ends included, the CDR3 has 11 residues. This CDR3 is CASSPGRGRSY.

V usage is TRBV6-1 and J usage is TRBJ2-5, with 9 positions matching TRBD1. V lost 5 bases and J lost 2; bases outside the gene matches: 6. There are 15 residues in the CDR3. Germline lookup yields CDR1 MNHNS and CDR2 SASEGT. The CDR3 DNA sequence: TGTGCCAGCAGTAAACCGGGACAGGGACAAGAGACCCAGTACTTC. This codes for CASSKPGQGQETQYF.

This clonotype has ten or more counts. The chain uses TRBV2 and TRBJ1-1; 12 bases are shared with TRBD1. Germline CDR1 reads SNHLY; CDR2 reads FYNNEI. V shed 8 bases, J shed 4 bases, and the junction held 11 bases outside the gene matches. CDR3 size: 16 residues. CDR3 amino acids: CASLRDRGLSVTEAFF. CDR3 coding DNA: TGTGCCAGCCTTCGGGACAGGGGGCTGTCGGTCACTGAAGCTTTCTTT.

This rearrangement joins TRBV12-3 or TRBV12-4 to TRBJ2-5; 9 positions match TRBD2. The V segment lost 4 bases and the J segment 3 bases; nucleotides outside the gene matches: 6. This CDR3 has 15 amino acids. The DNA of the CDR3 is TGTGCCAGCAGTTCAGCGGGAGGACTAAAAGAGACCCAGTACTTC. It translates to CASSSAGGLKETQYF.

This clonotype has ten or more counts. The chain is built from TRBV19 and TRBJ1-2; D uncertain. The length of the CDR3 is 12 residues. The germline V gene has CDR1 LNHDA and CDR2 SQIVND (reference sequence). The ends were cut back, 5 bases at V and 0 bases at J, with 4 bases in the middle. The CDR3 is CASSGANYGYTF. In nucleotides, the CDR3 is TGTGCCAGTAGTGGGGCTAACTATGGCTACACCTTC.

The rearrangement links TRBV7-2 to TRBJ2-7; TRBD1 matches 7 bases. Germline loops: CDR1 SGHTA, CDR2 FQGNSA. The CDR3 is 14 residues long. The ends lost 5 bases at V and 6 bases at J; junction bases unmatched: 10. The CDR3 sequence is CASSRRQGPFEQYF. The CDR3 DNA is TGTGCCAGCAGCAGGCGACAGGGCCCCTTCGAGCAGTACTTC.